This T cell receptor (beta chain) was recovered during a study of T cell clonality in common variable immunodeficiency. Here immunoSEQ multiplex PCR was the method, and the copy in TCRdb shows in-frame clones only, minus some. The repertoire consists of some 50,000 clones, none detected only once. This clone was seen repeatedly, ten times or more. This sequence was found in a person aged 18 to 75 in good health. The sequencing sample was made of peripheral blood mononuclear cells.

The CDR3 spells CASSRTGRGLSGELFF. The DNA read from the CDR3 is TGTGCCAGCAGCCGGACGGGACGGGGACTGAGCGGGGAG. The gene calls are TRBV7-8 and TRBJ2-2; weak D call: TRBD2 (6 bases). The CDR3 extends 3 residues past the end of the read, so its final part is completed from the germline J gene. The germline gives CDR1 SGHVS, CDR2 FQNEAQ. The V gene lost 5 bases and the J gene lost 7 bases, with 20 bases spanning the gap. The CDR3 has 16 amino acids.